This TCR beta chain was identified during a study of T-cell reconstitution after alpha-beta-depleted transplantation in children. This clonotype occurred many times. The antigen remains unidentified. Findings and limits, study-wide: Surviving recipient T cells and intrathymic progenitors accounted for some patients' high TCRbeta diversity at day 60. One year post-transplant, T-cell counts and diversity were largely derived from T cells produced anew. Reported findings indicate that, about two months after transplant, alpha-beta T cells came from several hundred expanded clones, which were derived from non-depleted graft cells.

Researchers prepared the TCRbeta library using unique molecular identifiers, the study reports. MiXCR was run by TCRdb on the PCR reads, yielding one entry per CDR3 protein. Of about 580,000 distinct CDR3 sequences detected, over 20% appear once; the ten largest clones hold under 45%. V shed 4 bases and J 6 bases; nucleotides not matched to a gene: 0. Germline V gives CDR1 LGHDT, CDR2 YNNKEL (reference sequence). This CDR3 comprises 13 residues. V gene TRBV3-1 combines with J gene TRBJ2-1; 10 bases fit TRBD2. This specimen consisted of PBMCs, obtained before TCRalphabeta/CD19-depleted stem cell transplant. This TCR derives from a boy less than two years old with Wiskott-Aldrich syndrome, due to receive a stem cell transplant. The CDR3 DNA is TGTGCCAGCAGCCGGACTAGCGGCAATGAGCAGTTCTTC. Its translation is CASSRTSGNEQFF.